The 22 T cell receptor beta chains listed next were all sequenced from one sample in a study of spatial heterogeneity in lung cancer. The time point was: sample taken at primary tumor resection. The study sequenced unsorted whole RNA from tumor, nontumor lung or frozen PBMC. One entry per CDR3 protein, called by TCRdb with MiXCR from the 5' RACE reads. Of 85,000 to 100,000 distinct CDR3 sequences listed, approximately 12% are singletons. This specimen was PBMCs, taken at surgery. The receptors were sampled from a male donor with early-stage non-small cell lung cancer.

This chain joins TRBV29-1 and TRBJ2-1; 13 bases are shared with TRBD2. Germline values: CDR1 SQVTM, CDR2 ANQGSEA. Trimming removed 1 base from V and 4 bases from J; junction bases left unmatched: 10. The length of the CDR3 is 18 residues. The CDR3 loop is CSVEVPPRLAGGYNEQFF. CDR3 DNA: TGCAGCGTTGAAGTACCCCCACGACTAGCGGGGGGTTACAATGAGCAGTTCTTC.

The chain uses TRBV6-2 or TRBV6-3 and TRBJ2-5, with a tentative D call TRBD1 (5 bases). With 7 bases removed from V and 1 base from J, the gap between germline ends came to 7 bases. This CDR3 spans 12 amino acids. Germline V CDR1 and CDR2: MNHEY, SVGEGT. CDR3 nucleotides: TGTGCCAGCAAGGGGCCCCAAGAGACCCAGTACTTC. Its translation is CASKGPQETQYF.

V is TRBV9 and J is TRBJ1-5; D not resolved. The V end was cut by 3 bases, the J end by 1 base, with 11 bases between. CDR3 length: 15 amino acids. Germline assignment: CDR1 SGDLS and CDR2 YYNGEE. The CDR3 coding sequence is TGTGCCAGCAGCGCGACCCCGGGGAGCAATCAGCCCCAGCATTTT. Translated, it gives CASSATPGSNQPQHF.

This clonotype has a count of ten or more. The V call is TRBV5-1, the J call TRBJ1-2; no definite D call. Looked up from germline, CDR1 is SGHRS and CDR2 is YFSETQ. There are 14 residues in the CDR3. Deletions cut 0 bases from V and 2 bases from J, with 8 bases between. CDR3 DNA: TGCGCCAGCAGCTTGGGCGGACCGAACTATGGCTACACCTTC. This translates into CASSLGGPNYGYTF.

The chain combines TRBV30 with TRBJ1-6; D possibly corresponds to TRBD1 (5 bases). The CDR3 is 17 residues long. The V end lost 3 bases, the J end lost 0 bases, and 15 bases lay between the germline ends. Germline CDR1 is GTSNPN and CDR2 is SVGIG (reference sequence). The DNA for the CDR3 is TGTGCCTGGAGCCAAGCTACGGGGGGCTCCTATAATTCACCCCTCCACTTT. Translation gives CAWSQATGGSYNSPLHF.

CDR3 coding DNA: TGTGCCAGCAGTTTACGGCCCAAGAGGGCAGAGACCCAGTACTTC. Amino acids: CASSLRPKRAETQYF. This chain uses TRBV12-3 or TRBV12-4 with TRBJ2-5; possibly TRBD2 for D (5 bases). The CDR3 has 15 amino acids. V lost 2 bases, J lost 4 bases, and 14 bases lay in between.

The chain couples TRBV6-2 or TRBV6-3 to TRBJ2-5; D tentatively reads TRBD1 or TRBD2 (5 bases each). Deletions cut 0 bases from V and 5 bases from J, with 13 bases between. Germline CDR1 MNHEY, CDR2 SVGEGT. The length of the CDR3 is 15 residues. The CDR3 sequence is CASSYSTGARETQYF. The CDR3 nucleotides read TGTGCCAGCAGTTACTCGACCGGGGCCAGGGAGACCCAGTACTTC.

This clonotype turned up a few times. The chain couples TRBV2 to TRBJ1-2; maybe TRBD1 (5 bases). V lost 2 bases, J lost 2 bases, and 9 bases lay in between. Germline V gene data show CDR1 as SNHLY and CDR2 as FYNNEI. The CDR3 is 14 residues long. The CDR3 loop reads CASSETGRNYGYTF. CDR3 DNA sequence: TGTGCCAGCAGTGAAACAGGTCGCAACTATGGCTACACCTTC.

This clonotype was recorded many times. The genes are TRBV12-3 or TRBV12-4 and TRBJ2-7; TRBD2 is a possible D gene (6 bases). The V and J ends lost 3 bases and 0 bases respectively, with 9 bases between them. There are 14 residues in the CDR3. The CDR3 loop reads CASSFGGVSYEQYF. CDR3 DNA sequence: TGTGCCAGCAGTTTTGGAGGGGTCTCCTACGAGCAGTACTTC.

The V call is TRBV27, the J call TRBJ2-1; D is perhaps TRBD1 or TRBD2 (5 bases each). The CDR3 is 18 residues long. V dropped 0 bases and J dropped 4 bases, with 19 bases sitting between them. Looked up from germline, CDR1 is MNHEY and CDR2 is SMNVEV (reference sequence). CDR3 protein: CASSLSWGGTSRYNEQFF. The CDR3 DNA reads as TGTGCCAGCAGTTTATCGTGGGGTGGGACCTCCAGGTACAATGAGCAGTTCTTC.

V gene TRBV12-3 or TRBV12-4 combines with J gene TRBJ2-3, with 15 nucleotides matching TRBD2. The CDR3 has 17 residues. Trimming cost V 0 bases and J 4 bases; bases outside gene matches: 2. The CDR3 protein is CASSLAGLAGGPDTQYF. DNA of the CDR3: TGTGCCAGCAGTTTAGCAGGACTAGCGGGGGGGCCAGATACGCAGTATTTT.

There are many counts of this clonotype. The V call is TRBV20-1, the J call TRBJ1-5; 8 bases map to TRBD1. The germline V gene encodes CDR1 DFQATT and CDR2 SNEGSKA (reference sequence). The length of the CDR3 is 15 residues. Unmatched junction bases numbered 8, after V lost 6 bases and J lost 1 base. This CDR3 is CSARGQGRSNQPQHF. DNA for the CDR3: TGCAGTGCCCGCGGACAGGGCCGGAGCAATCAGCCCCAGCATTTT.

The chain joins TRBV27 to TRBJ1-6, with D unclear. V shed 3 bases and J shed 8 bases, with 8 bases lying between them. The CDR3 sequence is 13 residues long. CDR1 is MNHEY and CDR2 is SMNVEV in the germline V gene (reference sequence). CDR3: CASSFSEDSPLHF. The DNA of the CDR3 is TGTGCCAGCAGTTTTTCTGAGGATTCACCCCTCCACTTT.

The table lists this clonotype with many counts. This sequence joins TRBV20-1 and TRBJ1-1, with TRBD1 identical over 8 bases. Germline CDR1 is DFQATT and CDR2 is SNEGSKA (reference sequence). After removal of 6 bases from V and 2 bases from J, the junction contained 11 bases not matched to a gene. The CDR3 covers 15 residues. The CDR3 reads CSAQGQAGGNTEAFF. DNA of the CDR3: TGCAGTGCCCAGGGACAGGCCGGTGGTAACACTGAAGCTTTCTTT.

This clonotype turned up a few times. The chain has TRBV6-5 and TRBJ1-2, with D perhaps TRBD1 (5 bases). V lost 5 bases and J 4 bases, leaving 14 bases between the germline ends. CDR1 and CDR2 (germline): MNHEY, SVGAGI. The CDR3 runs to 14 residues. The CDR3 nucleotides read TGTGCCAGCAGTAGGGGACCCCAAGGCTATGGCTACACCTTC. It translates to CASSRGPQGYGYTF.

V usage is TRBV5-1 and J usage is TRBJ1-5; D remains ambiguous. This CDR3 region has 13 residues. The V end lost 4 bases, the J end lost 1 base, and 6 bases lay between the germline ends. Germline V gives CDR1 SGHRS, CDR2 YFSETQ. The CDR3 region is CASSELSNQPQHF. DNA of the CDR3: TGCGCCAGCAGCGAACTAAGCAATCAGCCCCAGCATTTT.

This clonotype occurred a few times. The V call is TRBV6-2 or TRBV6-3, the J call TRBJ2-1, with D perhaps TRBD2 (5 bases). In germline, CDR1 is MNHEY, CDR2 SVGEGT. Trimming removed 7 bases at V and 13 bases at J, with 20 bases between. The CDR3 has 13 amino acids. The CDR3 coding sequence is TGTGCCAGCACCTTGGGTGAGGGTCGTAGACAGTTCTTC. Protein product: CASTLGEGRRQFF.

V is TRBV27 and J is TRBJ1-5, with D hard to call. Germline CDR1 MNHEY, CDR2 SMNVEV (reference sequence). V dropped 3 bases and J dropped 2 bases, with 11 bases sitting between them. CDR3 length: 15 residues. DNA for the CDR3: TGTGCCAGCAGTTTGAGGCCGGGAGGCAATCAGCCCCAGCATTTT. Translated, it gives CASSLRPGGNQPQHF.

This clonotype was observed a handful of times. This chain uses TRBV6-2 or TRBV6-3 with TRBJ2-7, with TRBD1 matching over 10 bases. Germline CDR1 MNHEY, CDR2 SVGEGT. V gave up 7 bases and J gave up 2 bases; unmatched junction bases: 8. The CDR3 extends over 15 amino acids. The CDR3 loop is CASIPDRGVPYEQYF. The CDR3 DNA is TGTGCCAGCATCCCGGACAGGGGGGTTCCCTACGAGCAGTACTTC.

Many counts were recorded for this clonotype. The V gene is TRBV12-3 or TRBV12-4, the J gene TRBJ2-1; D possibly corresponds to TRBD2 (5 bases). The V end was cut by 7 bases, the J end by 5 bases, with 12 bases between. The CDR3 contains 13 residues. CDR3 region: CASMLAGHNEQFF. CDR3 coding DNA: TGTGCCAGCATGCTAGCAGGTCACAATGAGCAGTTCTTC.

This clonotype was seen many times. The genes are TRBV29-1 and TRBJ2-4; TRBD1 might be the D (6 bases). This CDR3 has 14 residues. V lost 6 bases, J lost 8 bases, and 20 bases lay in between. Per germline, CDR1 SQVTM and CDR2 ANQGSEA. In DNA, the CDR3 is TGCAGCGTCGCCGGGACACTAGGTAGCGACATTCAGTACTTC. Amino acid sequence: CSVAGTLGSDIQYF.

The rearrangement uses TRBV9 and TRBJ1-4, with D possibly TRBD1 on 5 matching bases. This CDR3 contains 17 residues. The germline V gene has CDR1 SGDLS and CDR2 YYNGEE. V lost 7 bases and J 0 bases, leaving 19 bases between the germline ends. This CDR3 is CASSPSRQSATNEKLFF. The DNA for the CDR3 is TGTGCCAGCTCCCCTTCAAGACAGTCAGCAACTAATGAAAAACTGTTTTTT.